The 18 T cell receptor beta chains reported below all come from one sample, sequenced in a study of T cells after yellow fever vaccination. TCRdb called the 5' RACE reads again in MiXCR, with one record for every CDR3 protein. The table includes 400,000 or so distinct CDR3 sequences, 15% to 20% detected once. Sequencing used PBMCs, obtained before the yellow fever booster vaccination. These receptors were taken from a man aged 18-30 years who received the YFV17D yellow fever vaccine.

This clonotype was counted a few times. This chain links TRBV2 with TRBJ1-4; TRBD1 might be the D (6 bases). Germline values: CDR1 SNHLY, CDR2 FYNNEI. The CDR3 contains 17 residues. V was clipped by 1 base and J by 7 bases, with 19 bases between them. The CDR3 DNA reads as TGTGCCAGCAGTGAAGTCGCGGCGGGTAGGGGGGGTGAAAAACTGTTTTTT. The encoded protein is CASSEVAAGRGGEKLFF.

The chain recombines TRBV6-2 or TRBV6-3 with TRBJ2-7; no definite D call. Trimming pared 4 bases from V and 3 bases from J, leaving 7 bases between. The V gene's germline CDR1 is MNHEY and CDR2 SVGEGT. The CDR3 contains 12 residues. CDR3 in amino acids: CASSSHFYEQYV. The CDR3, as DNA: TGTGCCAGCAGTTCCCATTTCTACGAGCAGTACGTC.

CDR3 in amino acids: CASSLPHISEKLFF. CDR3 nucleotides: TGTGCCAGCAGTTTACCCCATATCAGTGAAAAACTGTTTTTT. This chain links TRBV12-3 or TRBV12-4 with TRBJ1-4, with no clear D. Trimming took off 2 bases at V and 7 bases at J, with 11 bases between the two ends. This CDR3 is 14 amino acids long.

The chain couples TRBV12-3 or TRBV12-4 to TRBJ2-1, with D hard to call. Trimming took 3 bases from V and 10 from J, leaving 13 bases between them. The CDR3 totals 13 residues. The CDR3 spells CASSLQASAEQFF. CDR3 DNA: TGTGCCAGCAGTTTGCAAGCGAGTGCCGAGCAGTTCTTC.

This clonotype was counted between two and nine times. J is TRBJ2-7 and V is TRBV27, with 7 bases identical to TRBD2. Germline V gives CDR1 MNHEY, CDR2 SMNVEV (reference sequence). J gave up 6 bases and V 3 bases, and 2 bases lay outside the gene matches. The CDR3 spans 12 residues. Here the CDR3 DNA reads TGTGCCAGCAGTTTGGGGGGGATCGAGCAGTACTTC. Translation gives CASSLGGIEQYF.

This sequence joins TRBV9 and TRBJ2-4, with 9 bases identical to TRBD2. The CDR3 consists of 19 residues. J gave up 6 bases and V 4 bases, and 20 bases lay outside the gene matches. Germline V CDR1 and CDR2: SGDLS, YYNGEE. Here the CDR3 reads CASSLSGSLAGGPANIQYF. Written as DNA, the CDR3 is TGTGCCAGCAGCCTTTCCGGCTCCCTGGCGGGGGGGCCAGCAAACATTCAGTACTTC.

This clonotype was picked up a small number of times. The gene calls are TRBV5-1 and TRBJ2-2; D tentatively fits TRBD1 or TRBD2 (5 bases each). There are 16 residues in the CDR3. Looked up from germline, CDR1 is SGHRS and CDR2 is YFSETQ. Trimming cost V 3 bases and J 1 base, with 13 bases left between them. The CDR3 nucleotides are TGCGCCAGCAGCTGGATCCCGGGACGGAACACCGGGGAGCTGTTTTTT. Translated: CASSWIPGRNTGELFF.

Comments on this clonotype: The junction differs from germline at one of its ends, possibly a read error. The CDR3 DNA is TGTGCCAGCGGCCAGAAGAACACTGAAGCTTTCTTT. It translates to CASGQKNTEAFF. The J gene is TRBJ1-1, the V gene TRBV3-1; D is uncertain. The CDR3 is 12 residues long. Germline CDR1 reads LGHDT; CDR2 reads YNNKEL (reference sequence).

V and J are TRBV2 and TRBJ2-1; 8 bases are shared with TRBD2. The germline V gene encodes CDR1 SNHLY and CDR2 FYNNEI. The CDR3 totals 14 residues. Germline trimming cut 3 bases from V and 10 bases from J; bases unmatched to any gene: 8. The CDR3 coding sequence is TGTGCCAGCAGTGACCGAGCGGGGGTGGAGGAGCAGTTCTTC. This sequence encodes CASSDRAGVEEQFF. The complete variable domain, with remaining parts taken from reference TRBV2 and TRBJ2-1, reads EPEVTQTPSHQVTQMGQEVILRCVPISNHLYFYWYRQILGQKVEFLVSFYNNEISEKSEIFDDQFSVERPDGSNFTLKIRSTKLEDSAMYFCASSDRAGVEEQFFGPGTRLTVL.

This clonotype has only a few counts. V gene TRBV6-5 combines with J gene TRBJ2-3, with D possibly TRBD2 on 6 matching bases. V lost 5 bases, J lost 2 bases, and 17 bases lay in between. CDR1 and CDR2 (germline): MNHEY, SVGAGI. The CDR3 loop spans 16 amino acids. Written as DNA, the CDR3 is TGTGCCAGCAGTGCCTCGGACTATATCATCACAGATACGCAGTATTTT. Amino acids: CASSASDYIITDTQYF.

This clonotype was observed at least ten times. This chain connects TRBV7-9 to TRBJ2-3, with 7 positions matching TRBD2. CDR3 length: 17 residues. Germline-derived CDR1 and CDR2 are SEHNR and FQNEAQ (reference sequence). The V gene end was trimmed by 5 bases and the J gene end by 2 bases; junction bases not matched to a gene: 13. Here the CDR3 DNA reads TGTGCCAGCAGCCGTGCGGCGGGACTACCCTTCACAGATACGCAGTATTTT. It is translated as CASSRAAGLPFTDTQYF.

This sequence joins TRBV3-1 and TRBJ1-2, with TRBD1 identical over 11 bases. Per germline, CDR1 LGHDT and CDR2 YNNKEL (reference sequence). With V trimmed by 3 bases and J by 8 bases, 8 bases remained unmatched. The CDR3 consists of 15 residues. For the CDR3, the DNA is TGTGCCAGCAGCCATTCGGGACAGGGGGTCTTCGGCTACACCTTC. Amino acids: CASSHSGQGVFGYTF.

V is TRBV4-3 and J is TRBJ1-1; D unresolved. CDR1 and CDR2 from the germline V gene are LGHNA and YSLEER. V was pared by 1 base and J by 0 bases, with 9 bases between. CDR3 length equals 15 residues. The CDR3 spells CASSQGLGMNTEAFF. The CDR3 region has the DNA TGCGCCAGCAGCCAAGGGCTGGGAATGAACACTGAAGCTTTCTTT.

This clonotype occurred many times. The junction departs from the called germline gene at one end, perhaps through a read error. The rearrangement uses TRBV5-1 and TRBJ1-1; D unresolved. This CDR3 contains 12 residues. Germline V gene data show CDR1 as SGHRS and CDR2 as YFSETQ. The CDR3 sequence: CASSLVGTEAFF. The CDR3 nucleotides read TGTGCCAGCAGCTTAGTCGGCACTGAAGCTTTCTTT.

V is TRBV28 and J is TRBJ2-4, with a possible D match to TRBD1 (8 bases). Trimming took off 5 bases at V and 8 bases at J, with 16 bases between the two ends. The germline V gene has CDR1 MDHEN and CDR2 SYDVKM. The CDR3 contains 14 residues. The DNA of the CDR3 is TGTGCCAGCAGTGTAACAGGGGGGGGTCACATTCAGTACTTC. Its translation: CASSVTGGGHIQYF.

This clonotype was counted only a few times. The chain employs TRBV25-1 and TRBJ2-4; a weak D match, TRBD1 (7 bases). V lost 1 base and J 11 bases, leaving 21 bases between the germline ends. CDR3 size: 16 residues. CDR1 is MGHDK, CDR2 SYGVNS, per germline. Here the CDR3 DNA reads TGTGCCAGCAGTGAATTAGGGTCGGGCGACAGGGAGGTTCAGTACTTC. As protein: CASSELGSGDREVQYF.

This clonotype appeared a few times. V gene TRBV6-6 combines with J gene TRBJ2-5; D may be TRBD2 (6 bases). The length of the CDR3 is 12 residues. CDR1 is MNHNY, CDR2 SVGAGI, per germline (reference sequence). The germline V and J ends were trimmed by 10 bases and 5 bases, with 14 bases remaining between them. For the CDR3, the DNA is TGTGCCACCCGGGAGTCCGGTGAGACCCAGTACTTC. Amino acids: CATRESGETQYF.

This clonotype showed up just a few times. CDR3 in DNA: TGTGCCAGCAGGGGGACAGGGGGTTTCAACTATGGCTACACCTTC. Its translation: CASRGTGGFNYGYTF. The chain recombines TRBV5-5 with TRBJ1-2; 11 bases agree with TRBD1. J was trimmed by 2 bases and V by 5 bases; bases with no gene match: 5. The CDR3 has 15 amino acids. The germline V gene has CDR1 SGHKS and CDR2 YYEKEE (reference sequence).